This passage covers 16 T cell receptor beta chains from one sample sequenced in a study of blood T cell repertoires in COVID-19. The protocol was immunoSEQ multiplex PCR, while the TCRdb copy is restricted to in-frame clones and leaves out a portion. The sample comprises roughly 100,000 clones, 60% to 80% of which are singletons, and 0.75% to 1% rests with the top ten. Input material: peripheral blood. The receptors stem from a human donor with acute or convalescent COVID-19. The donor label of this sample is uncertain.

The rearrangement joins TRBV6-5 to TRBJ2-5; D may be TRBD2 (5 bases). The germline V and J ends were trimmed by 7 bases and 5 bases, with 11 bases remaining between them. This CDR3 is built from 12 residues. CDR1 MNHEY and CDR2 SVGAGI come from the germline V gene. CDR3 protein: CASTPSTETQYF. The CDR3 coding sequence is TGTGCCAGCACCCCTAGCACGGAGACCCAGTACTTC.

This clone came up once. The chain links TRBV19 to TRBJ1-5, with D unclear. The ends were cut back, 5 bases at V and 4 bases at J, with 12 bases in the middle. The length of the CDR3 is 14 residues. Per the germline V gene, CDR1 is LNHDA and CDR2 is SQIVND (reference sequence). The CDR3 region has the DNA TGTGCCAGTAGTGCCCGTTGGCAGAATCAGCCCCAGCATTTT. Translation gives CASSARWQNQPQHF.

The chain uses TRBV10-2 and TRBJ2-5, with TRBD2 identical over 15 bases. In germline, CDR1 is WSHSY, CDR2 SAAADI. Trimming took 8 bases from V and 5 from J; bases not matched to a gene: 3. This CDR3 has 14 amino acids. CDR3 DNA sequence: TGCGCCAGCGGGACTAGCGGGGGGAGGGAGACCCAGTACTTC. Translating gives CASGTSGGRETQYF.

This clone has only one observation. This chain connects TRBV7-3 to TRBJ2-3, with a possible D match to TRBD2 (6 bases). This CDR3 spans 15 amino acids. Germline-derived CDR1 and CDR2 are SGHTA and FQGTGA. V was clipped by 5 bases and J by 3 bases, with 15 bases between them. CDR3 region: CASSPGGAWTDTQYF. The DNA for the CDR3 is TGTGCCAGCAGCCCCGGCGGGGCCTGGACAGATACGCAGTATTTT.

This clone has more than one count but fewer than ten. The chain links TRBV7-7 to TRBJ2-6; possibly TRBD1 for D (6 bases). V lost 5 bases and J 1 base, leaving 21 bases between the germline ends. Per germline, CDR1 SSHAT and CDR2 FNYEAQ (reference sequence). This CDR3 has 19 residues. CDR3 in amino acids: CASSRTGSPSSSGANVLTF. The CDR3 DNA is TGTGCCAGCAGCAGAACAGGGTCCCCCTCCTCTTCTGGGGCCAACGTCCTGACTTTC.

The chain carries TRBV24-1 and TRBJ2-1; TRBD2 matches 10 bases. The CDR3 consists of 16 residues. Germline CDR1 reads KGHDR; CDR2 reads SFDVKD. Germline trimming cut 5 bases from V and 8 bases from J; bases unmatched to any gene: 11. CDR3 DNA: TGTGCCACCAGTGGCACTAGCGGGGAAGAATGGTATGAGCAGTTCTTC. Translation gives CATSGTSGEEWYEQFF.

This clone occurred once. Within the sample, other DNA sequences also encode this same CDR3. The CDR3 bases are TGTGCCAGCTCACCGCTAGAGAAGAACACTGAAGCTTTCTTT. The encoded protein is CASSPLEKNTEAFF. The gene calls are TRBV18 and TRBJ1-1; D is unclear. Trimming took off 3 bases at V and 1 base at J, with 9 bases between the two ends. Germline loops: CDR1 KGHSH, CDR2 LQKENI. CDR3 size: 14 residues.

The rearrangement joins TRBV9 to TRBJ1-6; 7 bases match TRBD1. The germline V gene has CDR1 SGDLS and CDR2 YYNGEE. This CDR3 contains 15 residues. V shed 4 bases, J shed 7 bases, and the junction held 8 bases outside the gene matches. The DNA of the CDR3 is TGTGCCAGCAGCCCCTCGGACAGGAGAAATTCACCCCTCCACTTT. Protein product: CASSPSDRRNSPLHF.

J is TRBJ2-7 and V is TRBV28; 7 nucleotides line up with TRBD2. CDR1 and CDR2 (germline): MDHEN, SYDVKM. The junction had 4 bases not matched to a gene; V was cut back by 5 bases and J by 0 bases. The length of the CDR3 is 14 residues. DNA of the CDR3: TGTGCCAGCAGTCGCGGGGAGGGCTCCTACGAGCAGTACTTC. This translates into CASSRGEGSYEQYF.

This clone was detected once. The chain is built from TRBV4-1 and TRBJ1-2; D uncertain. From germline, CDR1 is MGHRA and CDR2 YSYEKL. This CDR3 is 14 amino acids long. V was shortened by 1 base and J by 2 bases, with 8 bases between the two germline ends. In DNA form, the CDR3 reads TGCGCCAGCAGCCAAGCTTCGGGGAACTATGGCTACACCTTC. This translates into CASSQASGNYGYTF.

The chain combines TRBV10-2 with TRBJ2-3, with a possible D match to TRBD2 (7 bases). Germline lookup yields CDR1 WSHSY and CDR2 SAAADI. Trimming stripped 0 bases from V and 2 bases from J, with 12 bases between. This CDR3 contains 16 residues. The DNA of the CDR3 is TGCGCCAGCAGTGAGTCGCGCGGGGGCCTCACAGATACGCAGTATTTT. Amino acid sequence: CASSESRGGLTDTQYF.

The chain combines TRBV5-6 with TRBJ2-7; maybe TRBD1 (7 bases). The CDR3 has 13 amino acids. The V gene's germline CDR1 is SGHDT and CDR2 YYEEEE. V lost 3 bases and J 5 bases, leaving 12 bases between the germline ends. CDR3: CASSSTGRNEQYF. CDR3 DNA sequence: TGTGCCAGCAGCTCGACAGGGAGGAACGAGCAGTACTTC.

The chain carries TRBV18 and TRBJ2-7; possible D gene TRBD1, 6 bases. Deletions cut 1 base from V and 1 base from J, with 17 bases between. This CDR3 spans 17 amino acids. Germline V gene lookup returns CDR1 KGHSH and CDR2 LQKENI. CDR3 DNA: TGTGCCAGCTCACCACAGTCCGGGGCTAGGGGGTCCTACGAGCAGTACGTC. Translated: CASSPQSGARGSYEQYV.

The chain uses TRBV28 and TRBJ1-1; D is possibly TRBD1 (6 bases). Germline lookup yields CDR1 MDHEN and CDR2 SYDVKM. The germline V and J ends were trimmed by 4 bases and 5 bases, with 17 bases remaining between them. The CDR3 spans 15 residues. The DNA for the CDR3 is TGTGCCAGCAGTTCCCCCCGCCCAGGGGTAACTGAAGCTTTCTTT. This encodes CASSSPRPGVTEAFF.

V gene TRBV6-6 combines with J gene TRBJ1-4; D is uncertain. CDR1 and CDR2 from the germline V gene are MNHNY and SVGAGI (reference sequence). V lost 5 bases, J lost 0 bases, and 16 bases lay in between. The CDR3 runs 17 residues. The CDR3 protein is CASSHLSAAPTNEKLFF. For the CDR3, the DNA is TGTGCCAGCAGTCACCTGAGCGCGGCACCAACTAATGAAAAACTGTTTTTT.

V is TRBV2 and J is TRBJ2-1, with D possibly TRBD2 on 5 matching bases. The ends were cut back, 6 bases at V and 0 bases at J, with 21 bases in the middle. From germline, CDR1 is SNHLY and CDR2 FYNNEI. CDR3 length: 18 residues. CDR3 nucleotide sequence: TGTGCCAGCAGGCCCGTGAGCGGACTGGAAAGCTCCTACAATGAGCAGTTCTTC. This sequence encodes CASRPVSGLESSYNEQFF.